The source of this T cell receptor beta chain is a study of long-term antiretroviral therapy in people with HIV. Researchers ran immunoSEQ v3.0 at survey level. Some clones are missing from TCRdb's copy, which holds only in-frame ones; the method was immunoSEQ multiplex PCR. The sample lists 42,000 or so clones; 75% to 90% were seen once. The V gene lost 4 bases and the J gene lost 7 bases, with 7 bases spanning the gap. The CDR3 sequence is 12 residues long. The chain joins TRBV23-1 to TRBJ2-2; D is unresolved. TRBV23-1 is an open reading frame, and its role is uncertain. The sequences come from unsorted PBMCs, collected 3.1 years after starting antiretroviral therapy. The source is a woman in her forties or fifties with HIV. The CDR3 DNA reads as TGCGCCAGCAGTCCGGCCCTCGGGGAGCTGTTTTTT. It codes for CASSPALGELFF.